This T cell receptor (beta chain) was captured by sequencing in a study of cytomegalovirus exposure and HLA in healthy donors. V shed 5 bases and J 7 bases; nucleotides not matched to a gene: 7. Germline loops: CDR1 SGHTA, CDR2 FQGTGA. The CDR3 is 14 residues long. The PCR ran on 60 Vbeta and 13 Jbeta primers. Assay used: immunoSEQ multiplex PCR; TCRdb lists only in-frame clones, some missing. In the table there are about 110,000 clones, roughly 82% of which are singletons. The chain carries TRBV7-3 and TRBJ2-2; 7 bases are shared with TRBD2. The clonotype originates from a woman aged 45-60 years in good health and CMV-seropositive. Sequenced input: PBMCs. CDR3 region: CASSRGLELGELFF. The CDR3, as DNA: TGTGCCAGCAGCCGCGGACTAGAGCTCGGGGAGCTGTTTTTT.